This TCR beta chain was captured in a study of blood T cell repertoires in COVID-19. Study summary: The cDNA or gDNA used as material had been derived from T cells, B-cell-depleted T cells, or PBMCs.

The assay was immunoSEQ multiplex PCR, and TCRdb's table has in-frame clones only and misses some. The sample yields 120,000 to 150,000 clones, approximately 90% seen once. The ends lost 4 bases at V and 1 base at J; junction bases unmatched: 3. CDR3 size: 15 residues. Germline V gives CDR1 LGHNA, CDR2 YNFKEQ. This chain links TRBV4-2 with TRBJ2-7; 11 bases line up with TRBD2. The clonotype was recovered from a woman aged 45-60 years with active or convalescent COVID-19. Sequencing was performed on peripheral blood. CDR3 region: CASSRTSGSSYEQYF. The CDR3, as DNA: TGTGCCAGCAGCCGGACTAGCGGGTCTTCCTACGAGCAGTACTTC.